These T cell receptor beta chains were read from a single sample in a study of shared clonotypes between healthy human individuals. Produced via immunoSEQ multiplex PCR; TCRdb's table is partial and in-frame only. The sample has about 490,000 clones; 70% to 85% are singletons. The sequencing input was PBMCs. Receptors were obtained from a woman in her thirties or forties in good health. Some clones in this sample may be carry-over from other donors' samples. Both conserved end residues are part of each CDR3. Each record gives: J gene, V gene, D gene, clone size, CDR3 protein, CDR3 DNA. D genes are given only for firm matches. Clone size appears in some rows only: once, few, many, or a class for an expanded clone.

TRBJ1-6,TRBV7-2,.,.,CASSLPSSRGGSPLHF,TGTGCCAGCAGCCTCCCATCCAGTAGAGGTGGTTCACCCCTCCACTTT
TRBJ2-7,TRBV2,TRBD1,.,CASSVSPAGTGEGEQYF,TGTGCCAGCAGTGTGAGTCCAGCCGGGACAGGGGAAGGCGAGCAGTACTTC
TRBJ2-7,TRBV9,TRBD1,once,CASSTTTGSSYEQYF,TGTGCCAGCAGCACTACGACAGGGAGCTCCTACGAGCAGTACTTC
TRBJ2-7,TRBV11-2,.,.,CASSLGPREEQYF,TGTGCCAGCAGCTTAGGGCCGAGGGAGGAGCAGTACTTC
TRBJ2-5,TRBV29-1,.,many,CSVVEQETQYF,TGCAGCGTTGTTGAGCAAGAGACCCAGTACTTC
TRBJ2-7,TRBV2,TRBD1,.,CASSVGTGTGEQYF,TGTGCCAGCAGTGTGGGGACAGGGACTGGGGAGCAGTACTTC
TRBJ2-3,TRBV4-3,.,.,CASSLGITGTDTQYF,TGCGCCAGCAGCCTTGGGATTACCGGCACAGATACGCAGTATTTT
TRBJ2-3,TRBV4-1,.,.,CASRSRDGTDTQYF,TGCGCCAGCAGATCGCGGGATGGCACAGATACGCAGTATTTT
TRBJ1-2,TRBV10-3,TRBD1,.,CAISATGVAGTYGYTF,TGTGCCATCAGTGCAACAGGGGTAGCGGGGACCTATGGCTACACCTTC
TRBJ1-6,TRBV28,TRBD1,many,CASSRLDRDNSPLHF,TGTGCCAGCAGTCGCTTGGACAGGGATAATTCACCCCTCCACTTT